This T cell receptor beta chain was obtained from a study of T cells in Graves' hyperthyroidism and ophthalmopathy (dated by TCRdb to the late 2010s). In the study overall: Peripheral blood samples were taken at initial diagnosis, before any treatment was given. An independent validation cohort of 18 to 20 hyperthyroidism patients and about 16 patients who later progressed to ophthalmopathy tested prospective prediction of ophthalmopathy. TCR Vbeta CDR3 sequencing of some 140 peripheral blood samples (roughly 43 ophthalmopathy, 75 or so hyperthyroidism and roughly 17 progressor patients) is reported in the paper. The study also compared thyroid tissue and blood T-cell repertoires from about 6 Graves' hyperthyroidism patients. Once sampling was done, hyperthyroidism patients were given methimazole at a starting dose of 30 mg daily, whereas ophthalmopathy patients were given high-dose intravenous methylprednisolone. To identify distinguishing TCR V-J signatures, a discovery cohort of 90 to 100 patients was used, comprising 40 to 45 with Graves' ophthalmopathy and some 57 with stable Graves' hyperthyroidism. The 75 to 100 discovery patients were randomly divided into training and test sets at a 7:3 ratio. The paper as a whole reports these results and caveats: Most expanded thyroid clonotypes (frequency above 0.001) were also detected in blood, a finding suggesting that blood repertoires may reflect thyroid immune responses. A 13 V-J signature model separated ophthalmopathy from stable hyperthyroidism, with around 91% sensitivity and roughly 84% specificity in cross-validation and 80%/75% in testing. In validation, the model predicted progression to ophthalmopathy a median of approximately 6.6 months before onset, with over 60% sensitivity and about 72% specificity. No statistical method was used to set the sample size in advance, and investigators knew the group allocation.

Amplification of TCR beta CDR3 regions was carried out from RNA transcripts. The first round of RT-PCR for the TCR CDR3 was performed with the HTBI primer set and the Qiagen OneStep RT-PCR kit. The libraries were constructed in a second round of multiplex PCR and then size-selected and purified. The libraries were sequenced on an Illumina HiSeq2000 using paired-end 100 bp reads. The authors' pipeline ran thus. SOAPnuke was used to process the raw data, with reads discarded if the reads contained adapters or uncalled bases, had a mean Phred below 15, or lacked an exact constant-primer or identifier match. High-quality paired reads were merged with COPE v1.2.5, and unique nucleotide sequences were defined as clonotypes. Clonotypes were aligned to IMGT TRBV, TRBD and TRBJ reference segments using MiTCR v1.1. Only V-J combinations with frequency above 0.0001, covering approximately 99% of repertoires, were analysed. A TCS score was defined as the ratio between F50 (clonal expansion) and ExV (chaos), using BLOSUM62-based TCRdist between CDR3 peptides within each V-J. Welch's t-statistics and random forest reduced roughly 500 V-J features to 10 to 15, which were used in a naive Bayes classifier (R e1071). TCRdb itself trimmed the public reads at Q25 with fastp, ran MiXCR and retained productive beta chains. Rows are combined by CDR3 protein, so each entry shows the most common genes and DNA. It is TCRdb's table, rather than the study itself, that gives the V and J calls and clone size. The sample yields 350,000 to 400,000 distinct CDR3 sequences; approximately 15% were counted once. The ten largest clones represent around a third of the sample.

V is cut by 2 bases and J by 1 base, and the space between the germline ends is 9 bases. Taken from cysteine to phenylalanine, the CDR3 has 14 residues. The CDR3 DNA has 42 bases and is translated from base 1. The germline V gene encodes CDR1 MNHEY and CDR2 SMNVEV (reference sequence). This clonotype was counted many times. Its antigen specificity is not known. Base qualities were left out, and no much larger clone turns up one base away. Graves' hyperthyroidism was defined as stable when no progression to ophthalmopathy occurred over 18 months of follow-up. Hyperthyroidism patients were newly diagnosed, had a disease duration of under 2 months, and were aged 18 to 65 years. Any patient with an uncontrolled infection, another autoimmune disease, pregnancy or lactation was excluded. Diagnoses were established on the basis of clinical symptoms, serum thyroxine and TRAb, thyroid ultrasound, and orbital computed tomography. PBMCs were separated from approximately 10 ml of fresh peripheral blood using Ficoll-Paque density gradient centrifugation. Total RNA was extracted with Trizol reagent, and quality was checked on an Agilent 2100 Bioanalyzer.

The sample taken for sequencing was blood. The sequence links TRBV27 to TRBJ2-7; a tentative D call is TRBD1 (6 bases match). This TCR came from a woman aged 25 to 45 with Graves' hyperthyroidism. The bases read TGTGCCAGCAGTTTAATTACAGGGTCCTACGAGCAGTACTTC. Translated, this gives CASSLITGSYEQYF.